The rows below give T cell receptor beta chains drawn from one sample of a study of blood T cell repertoires in COVID-19. The method was immunoSEQ multiplex PCR; TCRdb's version includes in-frame clones alone and lacks a portion of them. In the table there are around 160,000 clones, roughly 81% of which are singletons. Material: peripheral blood. The source is a human donor with acute or convalescent COVID-19. The donor label of this sample is uncertain. CDR3s include the opening cysteine and the closing phenylalanine or tryptophan. Each record gives: D gene, V gene, clone size, J gene, CDR3 protein, CDR3 DNA. D genes are given only for firm matches. Not all rows give a size; the values are once, few, many and, for expanded clones, a class.

d_gene: TRBD1
v_gene: TRBV24-1
abundance: once
j_gene: TRBJ2-5
CDR3aa: CATSDGGQGQETQYF
CDR3nt: TGTGCCACCAGTGATGGGGGACAGGGGCAAGAGACCCAGTACTTC

d_gene: NA
v_gene: TRBV6-5
abundance: few
j_gene: TRBJ1-2
CDR3aa: CASSYSYNYGYTF
CDR3nt: TGTGCCAGCAGTTACTCCTACAACTATGGCTACACCTTC

d_gene: NA
v_gene: TRBV6-2/TRBV6-3
abundance: NA
j_gene: TRBJ2-1
CDR3aa: CASSWTGPEYNEQFF
CDR3nt: TGTGCCAGCAGTTGGACTGGTCCAGAGTACAATGAGCAGTTCTTC

d_gene: NA
v_gene: TRBV3-1/TRBV3-2
abundance: once
j_gene: TRBJ2-1
CDR3aa: CASSQTRGWSYNEQFF
CDR3nt: TGTGCCAGCAGCCAAACCCGGGGGTGGTCCTACAATGAGCAGTTCTTC

d_gene: NA
v_gene: TRBV7-9
abundance: NA
j_gene: TRBJ1-3
CDR3aa: CASSLFEGNTIYF
CDR3nt: TGTGCCAGCAGCTTATTTGAGGGAAACACCATATATTTT

d_gene: TRBD1
v_gene: TRBV6-6
abundance: NA
j_gene: TRBJ1-4
CDR3aa: CASSYARTGPNEKLFF
CDR3nt: TGTGCCAGCAGTTACGCACGGACAGGCCCTAATGAAAAACTGTTTTTT

d_gene: TRBD1
v_gene: TRBV24-1
abundance: NA
j_gene: TRBJ2-6
CDR3aa: CATSGLGQGILSGANVLTF
CDR3nt: TGTGCCACCAGTGGCCTAGGACAGGGGATCCTCTCTGGGGCCAACGTCCTGACTTTC

d_gene: TRBD2
v_gene: TRBV6-5
abundance: NA
j_gene: TRBJ2-1
CDR3aa: CASSPGLVNEQFF
CDR3nt: TGTGCCAGCTCTCCGGGACTAGTCAATGAGCAGTTCTTC

d_gene: NA
v_gene: TRBV2
abundance: NA
j_gene: TRBJ1-5
CDR3aa: CASSEREGVNQPQHF
CDR3nt: TGTGCCAGCAGTGAAAGAGAGGGGGTCAATCAGCCCCAGCATTTT

d_gene: NA
v_gene: TRBV3-1/TRBV3-2
abundance: NA
j_gene: TRBJ1-1
CDR3aa: CASSQEGGRITEAFF
CDR3nt: TGTGCCAGCAGCCAAGAGGGGGGACGCATCACTGAAGCTTTCTTT

d_gene: NA
v_gene: TRBV3-1/TRBV3-2
abundance: once
j_gene: TRBJ2-7
CDR3aa: CASSRLTGSRDEQYF
CDR3nt: TGTGCCAGCAGTCGACTCACCGGGAGCCGTGACGAGCAGTACTTC

d_gene: TRBD2
v_gene: TRBV2
abundance: once
j_gene: TRBJ2-3
CDR3aa: CASRNSGGADTQYF
CDR3nt: TGTGCCAGCAGAAATAGCGGGGGGGCCGATACGCAGTATTTT

d_gene: TRBD2
v_gene: TRBV19
abundance: NA
j_gene: TRBJ2-3
CDR3aa: CASSSRLAGTTDTQYF
CDR3nt: TGTGCCAGTAGTTCAAGACTAGCGGGGACTACAGATACGCAGTATTTT

d_gene: TRBD1
v_gene: TRBV7-8
abundance: NA
j_gene: TRBJ2-4
CDR3aa: CASSFMDRENIQYF
CDR3nt: TGTGCCAGCAGCTTCATGGACAGGGAGAACATTCAGTACTTC

d_gene: NA
v_gene: TRBV9
abundance: once
j_gene: TRBJ1-6
CDR3aa: CASSGELSPLHF
CDR3nt: TGTGCCAGCAGTGGAGAGCTATCACCCCTCCACTTT

d_gene: NA
v_gene: TRBV28
abundance: NA
j_gene: TRBJ2-5
CDR3aa: CASSSDSIQRETQYF
CDR3nt: TGTGCCAGCAGTTCGGACTCCATTCAGAGGGAGACCCAGTACTTC

d_gene: NA
v_gene: TRBV19
abundance: NA
j_gene: TRBJ2-3
CDR3aa: CASSKFIGAGDTQYF
CDR3nt: TGTGCCAGTAGTAAATTTATTGGGGCCGGGGATACGCAGTATTTT

d_gene: NA
v_gene: TRBV11-2
abundance: NA
j_gene: TRBJ1-3
CDR3aa: CASSLAGVRGNTIYF
CDR3nt: TGTGCCAGCAGCTTAGCGGGGGTTCGAGGAAACACCATATATTTT

d_gene: TRBD2
v_gene: TRBV7-8
abundance: NA
j_gene: TRBJ2-1
CDR3aa: CASSLRSPASGGYNEQFF
CDR3nt: TGTGCCAGCAGCTTACGGTCTCCGGCTAGCGGGGGTTACAATGAGCAGTTCTTC

d_gene: NA
v_gene: TRBV14
abundance: NA
j_gene: TRBJ1-6
CDR3aa: CASSQDEGFMDSPLHF
CDR3nt: TGTGCCAGCAGCCAAGATGAGGGATTTATGGATTCACCCCTCCACTTT

d_gene: NA
v_gene: TRBV9
abundance: NA
j_gene: TRBJ1-6
CDR3aa: CASSVGPRDSPLHF
CDR3nt: TGTGCCAGCAGCGTAGGACCGAGGGATTCACCCCTCCACTTT

d_gene: NA
v_gene: TRBV5-4
abundance: NA
j_gene: TRBJ2-5
CDR3aa: CASSLGLQETQYF
CDR3nt: TGTGCCAGCAGCTTAGGACTTCAAGAGACCCAGTACTTC

d_gene: TRBD1
v_gene: TRBV19
abundance: NA
j_gene: TRBJ1-2
CDR3aa: CASSPRTGGARYGYTF
CDR3nt: TGTGCCAGTAGTCCTAGGACAGGGGGCGCTCGCTATGGCTACACCTTC

d_gene: TRBD1
v_gene: TRBV6-1
abundance: few
j_gene: TRBJ2-3
CDR3aa: CASSELNRGTDTQYF
CDR3nt: TGTGCCAGCAGTGAATTGAACAGGGGAACAGATACGCAGTATTTT

d_gene: TRBD1
v_gene: TRBV9
abundance: NA
j_gene: TRBJ1-2
CDR3aa: CASSESTTGEIGYGYTF
CDR3nt: TGTGCCAGCAGCGAGTCCACCACAGGGGAAATTGGCTATGGCTACACCTTC

d_gene: NA
v_gene: TRBV13
abundance: NA
j_gene: TRBJ2-1
CDR3aa: CASSKDSQQDEQFF
CDR3nt: TGTGCCAGCAGCAAGGACAGCCAACAGGATGAGCAGTTCTTC

d_gene: NA
v_gene: TRBV6-5
abundance: NA
j_gene: TRBJ1-1
CDR3aa: CASGWGGTEAFF
CDR3nt: TGTGCCAGCGGCTGGGGGGGAACTGAAGCTTTCTTT

d_gene: NA
v_gene: TRBV7-2
abundance: NA
j_gene: TRBJ1-5
CDR3aa: CASSLGRSQPQHF
CDR3nt: TGTGCCAGCAGCTTAGGGAGATCTCAGCCCCAGCATTTT

d_gene: NA
v_gene: TRBV30
abundance: NA
j_gene: TRBJ1-2
CDR3aa: CASPGREDGYTF
CDR3nt: TGTGCCTCCCCCGGGAGGGAGGATGGCTACACCTTC

d_gene: NA
v_gene: TRBV24-1
abundance: NA
j_gene: TRBJ1-2
CDR3aa: CATSAGNYGYTF
CDR3nt: TGTGCCACCAGTGCCGGTAACTATGGCTACACCTTC

d_gene: TRBD1
v_gene: TRBV2
abundance: NA
j_gene: TRBJ1-1
CDR3aa: CASSEGTGGKTEAFF
CDR3nt: TGTGCCAGCAGTGAAGGGACAGGGGGAAAAACTGAAGCTTTCTTT

d_gene: NA
v_gene: TRBV5-4
abundance: NA
j_gene: TRBJ2-1
CDR3aa: CASRVSGQIYNEQFF
CDR3nt: TGTGCCAGCAGGGTCTCGGGACAAATCTACAATGAGCAGTTCTTC

d_gene: NA
v_gene: TRBV7-2
abundance: NA
j_gene: TRBJ1-1
CDR3aa: CASSWGGDTEAFF
CDR3nt: TGTGCCAGCAGCTGGGGGGGGGACACTGAAGCTTTCTTT

d_gene: NA
v_gene: TRBV10-3
abundance: NA
j_gene: TRBJ1-2
CDR3aa: CAISGGNYGYTF
CDR3nt: TGTGCCATCAGTGGAGGGAACTATGGCTACACCTTC

d_gene: NA
v_gene: TRBV11-2
abundance: few
j_gene: TRBJ1-2
CDR3aa: CASSLEPGHGYTF
CDR3nt: TGTGCCAGCAGCTTAGAACCTGGGCACGGCTACACCTTC

d_gene: NA
v_gene: TRBV23-1
abundance: few
j_gene: TRBJ1-6
CDR3aa: CASSQSTVMSSPLHF
CDR3nt: TGCGCCAGCAGTCAATCAACGGTGATGTCCTCACCCCTCCACTTT

d_gene: TRBD1
v_gene: TRBV29-1
abundance: NA
j_gene: TRBJ1-2
CDR3aa: CSVGTGGATYGYTF
CDR3nt: TGCAGCGTCGGGACAGGGGGCGCAACCTATGGCTACACCTTC

d_gene: NA
v_gene: TRBV7-2
abundance: NA
j_gene: TRBJ1-4
CDR3aa: CASSLDRANEKLFF
CDR3nt: TGTGCCAGCAGCTTAGACAGGGCTAATGAAAAACTGTTTTTT

d_gene: TRBD1
v_gene: TRBV7-6
abundance: few
j_gene: TRBJ2-2
CDR3aa: CASSSGTVGSGELFF
CDR3nt: TGTGCCAGCAGCTCCGGGACAGTGGGAAGCGGGGAGCTGTTTTTT

d_gene: NA
v_gene: TRBV10-2
abundance: once
j_gene: TRBJ2-3
CDR3aa: CASRLDFITDTQYF
CDR3nt: TGCGCCAGCAGACTGGACTTTATCACAGATACGCAGTATTTT

d_gene: TRBD2
v_gene: TRBV11-2
abundance: NA
j_gene: TRBJ2-1
CDR3aa: CASSPGLASNEQFF
CDR3nt: TGTGCCAGCAGCCCGGGACTAGCAAGCAATGAGCAGTTCTTC

d_gene: TRBD1
v_gene: TRBV4-2
abundance: NA
j_gene: TRBJ2-3
CDR3aa: CASSLRGQGGVSTDTQYF
CDR3nt: TGTGCCAGCAGCTTAAGAGGACAGGGGGGCGTTAGCACAGATACGCAGTATTTT

d_gene: NA
v_gene: TRBV5-8
abundance: NA
j_gene: TRBJ1-6
CDR3aa: CASSFPGMGNSPLHF
CDR3nt: TGTGCCAGCAGCTTCCCCGGGATGGGGAATTCACCCCTCCACTTT

d_gene: TRBD1
v_gene: TRBV19
abundance: NA
j_gene: TRBJ1-5
CDR3aa: CASMEGARSNQPQHF
CDR3nt: TGTGCCAGTATGGAGGGGGCGCGAAGCAATCAGCCCCAGCATTTT

d_gene: TRBD1
v_gene: TRBV4-1
abundance: NA
j_gene: TRBJ2-7
CDR3aa: CASSQAPGQTYYEQYF
CDR3nt: TGCGCCAGCAGCCAAGCCCCGGGACAGACTTACTACGAGCAGTACTTC

d_gene: NA
v_gene: TRBV9
abundance: NA
j_gene: TRBJ1-3
CDR3aa: CASSVNPLPAGGSGNTIYF
CDR3nt: TGTGCCAGCAGCGTCAACCCTCTCCCAGCCGGGGGCTCTGGAAACACCATATATTTT

d_gene: TRBD1
v_gene: TRBV3-1/TRBV3-2
abundance: NA
j_gene: TRBJ2-3
CDR3aa: CASSQTGAQADTQYF
CDR3nt: TGTGCCAGCAGCCAGACAGGGGCCCAGGCAGATACGCAGTATTTT

d_gene: TRBD1
v_gene: TRBV11-2
abundance: NA
j_gene: TRBJ1-2
CDR3aa: CASSSTGTVSYGYTF
CDR3nt: TGTGCCAGCAGCTCAACCGGGACAGTGTCCTATGGCTACACCTTC

d_gene: TRBD1
v_gene: TRBV12-5
abundance: NA
j_gene: TRBJ1-1
CDR3aa: CASGFGDRGYF
CDR3nt: TGTGCTAGTGGTTTTGGGGACAGGGGTTACTTT

d_gene: NA
v_gene: TRBV12-3/TRBV12-4
abundance: NA
j_gene: TRBJ1-1
CDR3aa: CASSLGGGAEAFF
CDR3nt: TGTGCCAGCAGTTTAGGGGGAGGGGCTGAAGCTTTCTTT

d_gene: TRBD1
v_gene: TRBV5-1
abundance: NA
j_gene: TRBJ1-1
CDR3aa: CASSFSGGLKAFF
CDR3nt: TGCGCCAGCAGCTTCTCAGGGGGCTTAAAGGCTTTCTTT